Following are 5 T cell receptor beta chains from one sample sequenced in a study of T cell clusters in autoimmune cytopenias. Tens of thousands of genome equivalents of blood DNA were amplified for TRB. TRB rearrangements were amplified by touch-down multiplex PCR with mixed TRB-A/B primers. TCRdb reprocessed the multiplex PCR reads and stores each CDR3 protein as one record, lacking DNA. In total, the table holds around 7,900 distinct CDR3 sequences. The specimen sequenced was peripheral blood. Source of these receptors: a human donor with an autoimmune cytopenia or autoimmune hepatitis (not recorded which).

V gene TRBV15 combines with J gene TRBJ2-7. The V gene's germline CDR1 is LNHNV and CDR2 YYDKDF (reference sequence). The CDR3 has 15 amino acids. The CDR3 region is CATSRELGLNYEQYF.

The chain combines TRBV24-1 with TRBJ2-2; there is no DNA to check the TCRdb D call of TRBD1. This CDR3 comprises 13 residues. The germline CDR1 and CDR2 sequences are KGHDR and SFDVKD. This chain's CDR3 is CATSAGSAGELFF.

The rearrangement joins TRBV18 to TRBJ2-7; TCRdb proposes TRBD2, but this gene call is untestable without DNA. Germline CDR1 reads KGHSH; CDR2 reads LQKENI. The CDR3 is 14 residues long. The CDR3 region is CASSQLAGDHEQYF.

The rearrangement joins TRBV5-1 to TRBJ2-1. The CDR3 length is 15 residues. CDR1 and CDR2 (germline): SGHRS, YFSETQ. The CDR3 reads CASSLGLHSYNEQFF.

The V gene is TRBV12-3 or TRBV12-4, the J gene TRBJ1-1. CDR3 length: 12 residues. CDR3: CASSFERDGAFF.